This T cell receptor beta chain emerged from a study of Tregs in tolerant kidney transplant recipients (dated by TCRdb to about 2019). Regarding the complete study: The transplants used related donors with nonmyeloablative bone marrow transplantation, and mixed chimerism in the human trials was transient. TCRbeta sequencing was used in the study to identify donor-specific regulatory T cells before combined kidney and bone marrow transplantation, and the identified cells were then tracked after transplant. The research as a whole found: Although technical replication error seemed to be minimal, the question of biological reproducibility was not addressed directly. For some patients the PCR primers changed over time, which made it impossible to compare the samples from those patients at the nucleotide level. In tolerant patients, donor-specific Tregs expanded more than Tregs overall, which suggests antigen-driven rather than nonspecific expansion. The most biologically relevant and donor-specific TCRbeta repertoire appeared to be identified by expanding Tregs with activated donor B cells. The study was constrained by small patient numbers, and validation of the findings is required in larger populations and under other immunosuppression protocols.

A word on this clone: Its antigen is still unknown. The read halts 3 residues ahead of the CDR3 end, with the missing end drawn from the germline J gene.

CDR1 ENHRY and CDR2 SYGVKD were looked up in the germline V gene. V has 4 bases trimmed and J has 2 bases trimmed; junction bases matching no gene number 4. The CDR3, from cysteine to phenylalanine, totals 15 residues. Shown are 36 bases from within the CDR3, in frame from base 1. According to the study, the label for this sample's time point signals: blood sample drawn before combined kidney and bone marrow transplant. Unstimulated Tregs (CD4+CD25+CD127-), CD4+ non-Tregs (CD4+CD25-), CD4 and CD8 cells were FACS-sorted from thawed PBMCs. The patients were several recipients of combined kidney and bone marrow transplants from the ITN036ST trial, and samples were available only from these trial subjects. Healthy control blood was separated into PBMCs by Ficoll density gradient and cryopreserved, and patient PBMCs were collected both before and after transplant. For TCRbeta CDR3 sequencing, genomic DNA from the sorted cells was extracted using the QIAGEN DNeasy Blood and Tissue Kit. High-throughput TCRbeta CDR3 sequencing, which included PCR amplification with bias correction and internal controls, was done commercially through immunoSEQ. For the original study's pipeline: Unique productive TCRbeta sequences were defined by CDR3 nucleotide sequence when primers matched and otherwise by CDR3 amino acid sequence together with Vbeta and Jbeta genes. Sorting error was corrected by removing sequences shared between sorted populations at a frequency ratio of 2:1 or less, and the remaining shared sequences were assigned to the higher population. A sequence counted as donor-reactive if, in CFSE-low cells, the sequence had a frequency of at least 0.01% and was expanded at least 5-fold compared with unstimulated cells. Repertoire divergence was quantified by Jensen-Shannon divergence calculated from the top 100 TCRbeta sequences ranked by frequency. For samples with multiple sequencing runs, sorting error was corrected in each run separately before the runs were combined. The clones in this table, taken by TCRdb from immuneACCESS, are in-frame only. Not every clone is retained; where verified, under half of the shortfall comes from an unresolved V gene, and the cause of the rest is unknown. From that table come the V and J calls and clone size; the DNA was used to work out D and trimming. The table for this sample shows approximately 31,000 clones. Approximately 8.1% of the sample is in the top ten clones.

This material consisted of CD8+ T cells from blood, taken before the transplant. The chain links TRBV10-3 with TRBJ2-7, with 11 bases matching TRBD1. The source of this sequence is a human donor who received a combined kidney and bone marrow transplant. CDR3 DNA, as far as it was read: TGTGCCATCAGTGGGATGGGACAGGGGGCCTACGAG. It codes for CAISGMGQGAYE. The entire CDR3 protein reads CAISGMGQGAYEQYF.